This T cell receptor beta chain was sequenced in a study of graft-versus-host responses after intestinal transplantation. Clones were read by immunoSEQ multiplex PCR, and TCRdb kept only the in-frame ones, dropping some. The sample holds 15,000 to 18,000 clones; around 69% are singletons and the top ten take roughly 3%. Germline V gene lookup returns CDR1 WSHSY and CDR2 SAAADI. The CDR3 totals 15 residues. Trimming left V 8 bases short and J 4 bases short, with 18 bases between. Processing released intraepithelial and lamina propria lymphocytes from the graft tissue. Note on this clone: What it binds is not known.

Points from the study as a whole: Recipient marrow contained GvH clones, some of which appeared first in ileum or blood.

The chain employs TRBV10-2 and TRBJ1-5; TRBD1 might be the D (5 bases). Sequenced here: ileum tissue, sampled 14 days after transplant. This TCR derives from a human patient who received an intestinal transplant, so some T cells may come from the graft donor. The CDR3 nucleotides read TGCGCCAGCCGTGGCGGGGGATACGGAAATCAGCCCCAGCATTTT. Protein sequence: CASRGGGYGNQPQHF.